Shown below are 32 T cell receptor beta chains from a single sample sequenced in a study of beta chain features in type 1 diabetes. The study reverse transcribed the entire isolated RNA, so it sequenced expressed TCRB transcripts. Libraries were prepared by immunoSEQ multiplex PCR; TCRdb keeps only in-frame clonotypes and omits some of them. In the table there are about 340,000 clones, less than 9.5% of which are singletons. Sequenced input: central memory CD4+ T cells from blood. Receptor source: a woman between 18 and 29 years old in good health.

This clone has more than one count but fewer than ten. This chain connects TRBV7-6 to TRBJ2-7; D ambiguous. Germline CDR1 and CDR2: SGHVS and FNYEAQ. V was trimmed by 2 bases and J by 4 bases, leaving 9 bases between them. The CDR3 totals 13 residues. The CDR3 sequence is CASSLRWQYEQYF. CDR3 in DNA: TGTGCCAGCAGCTTACGCTGGCAATACGAGCAGTACTTC.

The rearrangement links TRBV4-1 to TRBJ1-5; D not certain. The CDR3 runs 14 residues. The V end lost 3 bases, the J end lost 0 bases, and 6 bases lay between the germline ends. Germline CDR1 is MGHRA and CDR2 is YSYEKL. CDR3 sequence reads: CASSQGISNQPQHF. The DNA of the CDR3 is TGCGCCAGCAGCCAGGGGATTAGCAATCAGCCCCAGCATTTT.

The chain links TRBV5-6 to TRBJ2-7; D may be TRBD1 or TRBD2 (5 bases each). CDR3 length equals 13 residues. V was pared by 3 bases and J by 4 bases, with 11 bases between. Germline V gene lookup returns CDR1 SGHDT and CDR2 YYEEEE. CDR3 protein: CASSSGTLYEQYF. The CDR3 DNA sequence: TGTGCCAGCAGCTCCGGGACGCTGTACGAGCAGTACTTC.

This clone has just a few counts. The V call is TRBV11-2, the J call TRBJ2-1; 11 bases agree with TRBD2. The CDR3 is made up of 15 amino acids. J was trimmed by 5 bases and V by 8 bases; bases with no gene match: 8. CDR1 and CDR2 from the germline V gene are SGHAT and FQNNGV. CDR3 sequence (DNA): TGTGCCAGCGGGGCACTAGCGGGAGCCAACAATGAGCAGTTCTTC. Amino acids: CASGALAGANNEQFF.

Only a few counts were recorded for this clone. The chain has TRBV28 and TRBJ1-2; D might be TRBD1 (6 bases). Deletions cut 4 bases from V and 5 bases from J, with 14 bases between. Germline V gene sequence: CDR1 MDHEN, CDR2 SYDVKM. The CDR3 totals 14 residues. The CDR3 coding sequence is TGTGCCAGCAGTTCAGGACAGATAACGTATGGCTACACCTTC. Amino acids: CASSSGQITYGYTF.

This clone has only a few counts. CDR3 sequence reads: CASNQQGSAGELFF. CDR3 sequence (DNA): TGTGCCAGCAACCAACAGGGATCCGCCGGGGAGCTGTTTTTT. The chain employs TRBV6-5 and TRBJ2-2, with a tentative D call TRBD1 (6 bases). The CDR3 has 14 amino acids. Germline lookup yields CDR1 MNHEY and CDR2 SVGAGI. Trimming took off 7 bases at V and 6 bases at J, with 15 bases between the two ends.

This sequence joins TRBV29-1 and TRBJ1-2; TRBD1 aligns across 8 bases. CDR3 length: 17 residues. V trimming: 5 bases; J trimming: 0 bases; junction bases outside the gene matches: 14. Germline CDR1 is SQVTM and CDR2 is ANQGSEA. The CDR3 loop is CSVMGVDWDRPNYGYTF. CDR3 nucleotides: TGCAGCGTTATGGGCGTCGACTGGGACAGGCCTAACTATGGCTACACCTTC.

This clone was counted a few times. The gene calls are TRBV19 and TRBJ1-1; D is unclear. The CDR3 has 14 amino acids. The germline V gene has CDR1 LNHDA and CDR2 SQIVND (reference sequence). Trimming shortened V by 7 bases and J by 1 base, and 13 bases separated the two germline ends. For the CDR3, the DNA is TGTGCCAGTACTTTGTTAAACAAGAACACTGAAGCTTTCTTT. This translates into CASTLLNKNTEAFF.

This clone has just a few counts. V is TRBV2 and J is TRBJ2-7, with 9 bases matching TRBD2. The CDR3 has 11 amino acids. V was clipped by 11 bases and J by 6 bases; unmatched bases: 5. CDR1 is SNHLY, CDR2 FYNNEI, per germline. As DNA, the CDR3 is TGTGCCTCGCGGGAGGGTGTCGAGCAGTACTTC. Translating gives CASREGVEQYF.

Only a few counts were recorded for this clone. CDR3 sequence reads: CATSLGTSGNIQYF. CDR3 DNA sequence: TGTGCAACCTCCCTCGGGACGTCGGGAAACATTCAGTACTTC. The chain combines TRBV28 with TRBJ2-4, with D tentatively TRBD1 or TRBD2 (5 bases each). The CDR3 extends over 14 amino acids. The germline V gene encodes CDR1 MDHEN and CDR2 SYDVKM.

V usage is TRBV5-1 and J usage is TRBJ2-1; TRBD1 aligns across 9 bases. The germline gives CDR1 SGHRS, CDR2 YFSETQ. The CDR3 covers 15 residues. With 4 bases clipped from V and 2 bases from J, the junction kept 4 bases outside the gene matches. The CDR3 sequence is CASSGDRVTYNEQFF. DNA of the CDR3: TGCGCCAGCAGCGGGGACAGGGTTACCTACAATGAGCAGTTCTTC.

This clone was seen a few times. This chain links TRBV7-9 with TRBJ2-3; D not certain. The V end was cut by 7 bases, the J end by 0 bases, with 11 bases between. The CDR3 length is 14 residues. Germline V gene data show CDR1 as SEHNR and CDR2 as FQNEAQ (reference sequence). This chain's CDR3 is CASTALASTDTQYF. The DNA of the CDR3 is TGTGCCAGCACGGCGTTAGCTAGCACAGATACGCAGTATTTT.

CDR3 in amino acids: CASSQDGSQTQYF. DNA for the CDR3: TGCGCCAGCAGCCAAGATGGGTCACAGACCCAGTACTTC. The V and J genes are TRBV4-3 and TRBJ2-5; D not resolved. The V and J ends lost 0 bases and 6 bases respectively, with 8 bases between them. The CDR3 totals 13 residues. Per germline, CDR1 LGHNA and CDR2 YSLEER.

V and J are TRBV18 and TRBJ1-5; D is possibly TRBD1 (5 bases). Germline V CDR1 and CDR2: KGHSH, LQKENI. The CDR3 runs to 15 residues. V was clipped by 2 bases and J by 6 bases, with 14 bases between them. The CDR3 reads CASSPSGTSGQPQHF. The CDR3 DNA is TGTGCCAGCTCACCATCGGGGACTTCGGGTCAGCCCCAGCATTTT.

This chain uses TRBV11-2 with TRBJ2-1; 9 nucleotides match TRBD1. Looked up from germline, CDR1 is SGHAT and CDR2 is FQNNGV. After removal of 4 bases from V and 8 bases from J, the junction contained 0 bases not matched to a gene. This CDR3 is built from 12 residues. The CDR3 nucleotides are TGTGCCAGCAGCTGGGACAGGGATGAGCAGTTCTTC. Protein: CASSWDRDEQFF.

This rearrangement joins TRBV18 to TRBJ2-5, with TRBD1 matching 7 bases. This CDR3 is built from 14 residues. Germline V lookup: CDR1 KGHSH, CDR2 LQKENI. Germline trimming cut 0 bases from V and 7 bases from J; bases unmatched to any gene: 5. CDR3 loop: CASSPPGTAWTQYF. The CDR3, as DNA: TGTGCCAGCTCACCACCCGGGACAGCATGGACCCAGTACTTC.

This clone was seen more than once but under ten times. The rearrangement uses TRBV5-8 and TRBJ1-2, with D hard to call. V lost 2 bases and J lost 2, with 7 bases in between. Germline V gives CDR1 SGHTS, CDR2 YDEGEE. There are 13 residues in the CDR3. CDR3 region: CASSFGVNYGYTF. The CDR3 coding sequence is TGTGCCAGCAGCTTCGGGGTGAACTATGGCTACACCTTC.

A few counts support this clone. The chain uses TRBV28 and TRBJ1-2; no reliable D call. Trimming left V 3 bases short and J 1 base short, with 12 bases between. The CDR3 covers 15 residues. The germline CDR1 and CDR2 sequences are MDHEN and SYDVKM. The CDR3 region is CASSLGDGRNYGYTF. The CDR3 bases are TGTGCCAGCAGTTTGGGCGATGGTCGTAACTATGGCTACACCTTC.

V usage is TRBV27 and J usage is TRBJ1-1; 8 bases align to TRBD1. Looked up from germline, CDR1 is MNHEY and CDR2 is SMNVEV (reference sequence). The V and J ends lost 9 bases and 1 base, in that order; junction bases with no gene match: 7. The CDR3 runs to 14 residues. For the CDR3, the DNA is TGTGCCAGTAAGGGGGGACAGGCGAACACTGAAGCTTTCTTT. Its protein product is CASKGGQANTEAFF.

This clone was counted only a few times. The V gene is TRBV28, the J gene TRBJ2-2, with D tentatively TRBD1 or TRBD2 (6 bases each). Trimming shortened V by 4 bases and J by 5 bases, and 14 bases separated the two germline ends. Germline V lookup: CDR1 MDHEN, CDR2 SYDVKM. The CDR3 loop spans 15 amino acids. The CDR3 reads CASSSPQGGTGELFF. The CDR3 DNA follows: TGTGCCAGCAGTTCACCACAGGGAGGAACCGGGGAGCTGTTTTTT.

The table lists this clone with a few counts. In DNA form, the CDR3 reads TGTGCCAGCAGCTCCTCCCGTGATCGGGGCAATCAGCCCCAGCATTTT. Translated, it gives CASSSSRDRGNQPQHF. The chain carries TRBV28 and TRBJ1-5, with D uncertain. V dropped 6 bases and J dropped 2 bases, with 17 bases sitting between them. This CDR3 comprises 16 residues. The germline V gene has CDR1 MDHEN and CDR2 SYDVKM.

This chain uses TRBV7-9 with TRBJ2-7; TRBD2 matches at 11 bases. This CDR3 is 18 amino acids long. Trimming took 5 bases from V and 4 from J; bases not matched to a gene: 16. Germline CDR1 SEHNR, CDR2 FQNEAQ (reference sequence). The CDR3 sequence: CASSGPTSGIKAQYEQYF. The CDR3 DNA sequence: TGTGCCAGCAGCGGCCCGACTAGCGGGATTAAAGCCCAATACGAGCAGTACTTC.

The V gene is TRBV6-5, the J gene TRBJ2-7; TRBD1 is a possible D gene (5 bases). V gave up 2 bases and J gave up 0 bases, with 11 bases separating them. The CDR3 totals 15 residues. The germline V gene encodes CDR1 MNHEY and CDR2 SVGAGI. The CDR3 DNA is TGTGCCAGCAGTTACGTGCAGGGCCACTCCTACGAGCAGTACTTC. Protein product: CASSYVQGHSYEQYF.

The chain uses TRBV7-2 and TRBJ2-5, with D unclear. The CDR3 length is 14 residues. Per the germline V gene, CDR1 is SGHTA and CDR2 is FQGNSA. Trimming cost V 5 bases and J 4 bases, with 14 bases left between them. CDR3: CASSQDRFGETQYF. DNA of the CDR3: TGTGCCAGCAGCCAAGATCGGTTCGGAGAGACCCAGTACTTC.

The gene calls are TRBV7-8 and TRBJ1-4; D is possibly TRBD1 (5 bases). Germline-derived CDR1 and CDR2 are SGHVS and FQNEAQ. The germline V and J ends were trimmed by 2 bases and 7 bases, with 11 bases remaining between them. The CDR3 runs 14 residues. This CDR3 reads CASSLQGNSEKLFF. CDR3 bases: TGTGCCAGCAGCTTACAGGGTAATAGTGAAAAACTGTTTTTT.

This clone was seen a few times. The V and J genes are TRBV28 and TRBJ1-2; D uncertain. V was shortened by 3 bases and J by 8 bases, with 7 bases between the two germline ends. This CDR3 is built from 11 residues. CDR1 and CDR2 from the germline V gene are MDHEN and SYDVKM. This chain's CDR3 is CASSFVSGYTF. In DNA, the CDR3 is TGTGCCAGCAGTTTCGTAAGCGGCTACACCTTC.

The chain recombines TRBV11-2 with TRBJ2-7; D is uncertain. Germline loops: CDR1 SGHAT, CDR2 FQNNGV. This CDR3 has 14 amino acids. Trimming took off 2 bases at V and 2 bases at J, with 10 bases between the two ends. CDR3 amino acids: CASSLNAAPYEQYF. DNA of the CDR3: TGTGCCAGCAGCTTAAACGCAGCCCCCTACGAGCAGTACTTC.

The chain uses TRBV11-2 and TRBJ2-3; 13 bases match TRBD2. CDR3 length: 15 residues. The J segment lost 8 bases and the V segment lost 5 bases, leaving 7 bases of the junction unmatched. Germline V lookup: CDR1 SGHAT, CDR2 FQNNGV. The CDR3 region is CASSLRTSGSSTQYF. CDR3 bases: TGTGCCAGCAGCCTTAGGACTAGCGGGAGTAGTACGCAGTATTTT.

This clone was seen once. V and J are TRBV7-2 and TRBJ2-2; 8 nucleotides match TRBD1. Germline CDR1 reads SGHTA; CDR2 reads FQGNSA. V lost 3 bases, J lost 6 bases, and 6 bases stayed unmatched. The CDR3 is 15 residues long. The CDR3 bases are TGTGCCAGCAGCTTCTCCAGGGGGCGCCCCGGGGAGCTGTTTTTT. It specifies CASSFSRGRPGELFF.

The rearrangement uses TRBV4-1 and TRBJ2-2, with 9 bases fitting TRBD1. V was pared by 9 bases and J by 5 bases, with 7 bases of the junction left unmatched. The CDR3 extends over 14 amino acids. The germline V gene has CDR1 MGHRA and CDR2 YSYEKL. The chain's CDR3 is CASTHGQGTGELFF. CDR3 sequence (DNA): TGCGCCAGTACTCACGGACAGGGGACCGGGGAGCTGTTTTTT.

There are many counts of this clone. The V call is TRBV7-9, the J call TRBJ2-1, with 7 positions matching TRBD1. J was trimmed by 3 bases and V by 4 bases; bases with no gene match: 6. CDR3 length: 15 residues. The germline V gene encodes CDR1 SEHNR and CDR2 FQNEAQ (reference sequence). In nucleotides, the CDR3 is TGTGCCAGCAGCTCAGCGACAGGGTACTACAATGAGCAGTTCTTC. It yields the protein CASSSATGYYNEQFF. Complete variable domain (other parts from reference TRBV7-9 and TRBJ2-1): DTGVSQNPRHKITKRGQNVTFRCDPISEHNRLYWYRQTLGQGPEFLTYFQNEAQLEKSRLLSDRFSAERPKGSFSTLEIQRTEQGDSAMYLCASSSATGYYNEQFFGPGTRLTVL.

The V call is TRBV5-1, the J call TRBJ2-1; D may match TRBD1 or TRBD2 (5 bases each). Trimming removed 5 bases from V and 9 bases from J, with 12 bases in between. Germline CDR1 and CDR2: SGHRS and YFSETQ. The CDR3 has 12 amino acids. The CDR3 spells CASRFEGSEQFF. The CDR3 bases are TGCGCCAGCAGATTCGAGGGGAGTGAGCAGTTCTTC.